Listed below are T cell receptor beta chains from one sample, sequenced in a study of vaccination effects on CD4 cells after COVID-19. These receptors are not linked to any known antigen. TCRdb's copy holds only in-frame clones and misses some; the assay was immunoSEQ multiplex PCR. The sample yields over 60,000 clones, around 70% seen once. Specimen: CD4+ T cells from PBMCs cultured with HCoV-229E spike peptides, collected after COVID-19 vaccination. The receptors here all came from a human donor who received a COVID-19 vaccine. Both conserved end residues are trimmed from each CDR3.

TRBJ2-1 TRBV6-1 ASSEERGAPPWNEQF
TRBJ1-2 TRBV19 ASSIGSVNYGYT
TRBJ1-4 TRBV6-1 ASSDRQEANEKLF
TRBJ1-3 TRBV10-3 AISGGSGNGNTIY
TRBJ2-3 TRBV6-2/TRBV6-3 ASSRKGPDTQY
TRBJ1-5 TRBV6-6 ASSLGHPSNQPQH
TRBJ1-6 TRBV19 ASSIGAGTNSPLH
TRBJ2-1 TRBV20-1 SASPGGSYNEQF
TRBJ2-3 TRBV19 ASRPTSLPLTDTQY
TRBJ1-6 TRBV6-6 ASSPSHRGMTRVNSPLH
TRBJ2-5 TRBV6-6 ASSLGPGTAQETQY
TRBJ1-5 TRBV28 ASKSETGSGKPQH
TRBJ2-5 TRBV18 ASSPPWGRLDQETQY
TRBJ1-1 TRBV29-1 SVGGRTGANIEAF
TRBJ2-5 TRBV9 ASSSRQGRETQY
TRBJ2-2 TRBV19 ASSIYRGNVNTGELF
TRBJ1-6 TRBV19 ASSIPQVNSPLH
TRBJ1-5 TRBV3-1/TRBV3-2 ASSHRLRGASNQPQH
TRBJ2-2 TRBV18 ASSPGDLTGELF
TRBJ2-2 TRBV30 AWRAGYPELF
TRBJ2-3 TRBV7-2 ASRLVTDTQY
TRBJ1-1 TRBV11-2 ASSPTGRLTEAF
TRBJ2-1 TRBV10-3 AISIGQDNEQF
TRBJ2-5 TRBV2 ASSSTSGQETQY
TRBJ2-2 TRBV6-2/TRBV6-3 ASSLATSGGPTRALF
TRBJ1-2 TRBV21-1 ASSKVGPSSYGYT
TRBJ2-5 TRBV6-2/TRBV6-3 ASSLQGGQETQY
TRBJ1-3 TRBV7-2 ASSFGIGNTIY
TRBJ2-5 TRBV5-8 ASSRDRAGETQY
TRBJ1-4 TRBV5-1 ASRIPEPRTANEKLF
TRBJ1-6 TRBV4-2 ASSQGTGWPFYNSPLH
TRBJ2-2 TRBV2 ASSGNRVNTGELF
TRBJ2-3 TRBV21-1 ASSKDPGGRDTQY
TRBJ2-2 TRBV5-4 ASSRDRGQVELF
TRBJ1-3 TRBV18 ASSPQTGVDTIY
TRBJ1-1 TRBV7-9 ASSLLETEAF
TRBJ1-2 TRBV10-3 AISESPGGPNYGYT
TRBJ1-5 TRBV5-8 ASSLGRIYSNQPQH